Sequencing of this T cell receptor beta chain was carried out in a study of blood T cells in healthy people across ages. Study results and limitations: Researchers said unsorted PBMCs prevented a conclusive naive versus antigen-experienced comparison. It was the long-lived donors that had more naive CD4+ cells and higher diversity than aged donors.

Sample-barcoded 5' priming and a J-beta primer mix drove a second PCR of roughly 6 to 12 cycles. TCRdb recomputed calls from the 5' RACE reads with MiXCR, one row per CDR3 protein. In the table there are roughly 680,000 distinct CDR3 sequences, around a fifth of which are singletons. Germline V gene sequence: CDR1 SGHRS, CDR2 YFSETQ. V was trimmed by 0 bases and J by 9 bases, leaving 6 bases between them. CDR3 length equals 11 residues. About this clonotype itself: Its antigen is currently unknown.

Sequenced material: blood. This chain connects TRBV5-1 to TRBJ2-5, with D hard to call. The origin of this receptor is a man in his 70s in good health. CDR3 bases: TGCGCCAGCAGCTTGGAGGGCCCCCAGTACTTC. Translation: CASSLEGPQYF.